These 19 T cell receptor beta chains came from one sample sequenced in a study of T cell changes during pregnancy in multiple sclerosis. The protocol was immunoSEQ multiplex PCR, while the TCRdb copy is restricted to in-frame clones and leaves out a portion. The table has 40,000 or so clones, 75% to 95% seen once. Here the sequenced sample was CD4+ T cells from peripheral blood mononuclear cells, taken in the third trimester of pregnancy. These TCRs come from a female donor with multiple sclerosis, enrolled in a pregnancy study.

This clone was seen only a few times. This rearrangement joins TRBV5-4 to TRBJ2-3; 7 nucleotides match TRBD2. The CDR3 length is 14 residues. CDR1 and CDR2 from the germline V gene are SGHNT and YYREEE (reference sequence). Unmatched junction bases numbered 5, after V lost 4 bases and J lost 3 bases. The CDR3 bases are TGTGCCAGCAGCCCAGCGGGAATAACAGATACGCAGTATTTT. Translating it yields CASSPAGITDTQYF. The variable domain in full, with the rest retrieved from reference TRBV5-4 and TRBJ2-3, is ETGVTQSPTHLIKTRGQQVTLRCSSQSGHNTVSWYQQALGQGPQFIFQYYREEENGRGNFPPRFSGLQFPNYSSELNVNALELDDSALYLCASSPAGITDTQYFGPGTRLTVL.

The chain recombines TRBV19 with TRBJ2-1, with D possibly TRBD2 on 6 matching bases. V lost 5 bases to trimming and J lost 4 bases, with 15 bases between them. CDR1 and CDR2 (germline): LNHDA, SQIVND (reference sequence). The CDR3 consists of 15 residues. The CDR3 loop is CASSWDSGFYNEQFF. In DNA form, the CDR3 reads TGTGCCAGTAGTTGGGACTCGGGGTTTTACAATGAGCAGTTCTTC.

The V call is TRBV7-9, the J call TRBJ2-5; D gene ambiguous. CDR1 SEHNR and CDR2 FQNEAQ come from the germline V gene (reference sequence). The CDR3 length is 12 residues. V lost 11 bases and J lost 5, with 15 bases in between. This chain's CDR3 is CAGEVRRETQYF. CDR3 nucleotides: TGTGCCGGCGAAGTTAGGCGGGAGACCCAGTACTTC.

In this sample, this clone turned up once. The rearrangement joins TRBV6-5 to TRBJ2-6; TRBD1 aligns across 7 bases. V lost 5 bases, J lost 1 base, and 2 bases stayed unmatched. This CDR3 contains 15 residues. From germline, CDR1 is MNHEY and CDR2 SVGAGI. The CDR3 spells CASSARGSGANVLTF. The CDR3 coding sequence is TGTGCCAGCAGTGCCAGGGGGTCTGGGGCCAACGTCCTGACTTTC.

The chain recombines TRBV14 with TRBJ2-7; possible D gene TRBD2, 6 bases. Germline V CDR1 and CDR2: SGHDN, FVKESK. V was cut by 3 bases and J by 2 bases, with 20 bases left in between. The CDR3 runs to 17 residues. The CDR3 sequence is CASSHAPRGKRPYEQYF. The CDR3 bases are TGTGCCAGCAGCCACGCCCCCCGGGGGAAGAGGCCCTACGAGCAGTACTTC.

The chain carries TRBV30 and TRBJ2-3; D possibly corresponds to TRBD2 (5 bases). CDR1 GTSNPN and CDR2 SVGIG come from the germline V gene (reference sequence). Between the trimmed V and J ends, which lost 2 bases and 11 bases, there was a span of 11 bases. The CDR3 loop spans 11 amino acids. The CDR3 DNA follows: TGTGCCTGGAGTACGGGGAAATGGCAGTATTTT. This translates into CAWSTGKWQYF.

The chain combines TRBV6-5 with TRBJ1-2; D perhaps matches TRBD1 (5 bases). Germline loops: CDR1 MNHEY, CDR2 SVGAGI. There are 13 residues in the CDR3. Trimming removed 2 bases at V and 4 bases at J, with 8 bases between. The DNA of the CDR3 is TGTGCCAGCAGTTACCAAAGGGGCTATGGCTACACCTTC. This encodes CASSYQRGYGYTF.

The gene calls are TRBV10-2 and TRBJ2-1; TRBD1 might be the D (5 bases). Germline CDR1 WSHSY, CDR2 SAAADI. The germline V and J ends were trimmed by 0 bases and 2 bases, with 11 bases remaining between them. CDR3 length: 16 amino acids. The DNA for the CDR3 is TGCGCCAGCAGTGAGTCACCTACAGGACCCTACAATGAGCAGTTCTTC. Its protein is CASSESPTGPYNEQFF.

The CDR3 here is CASSRGRETQYF. As DNA, the CDR3 is TGTGCCAGCAGCAGGGGCCGAGAGACCCAGTACTTC. The chain carries TRBV5-6 and TRBJ2-5; TRBD1 is a possible D gene (5 bases). Germline V CDR1 and CDR2: SGHDT, YYEEEE. CDR3 length: 12 amino acids. The ends were cut back, 4 bases at V and 4 bases at J, with 8 bases in the middle.

This clone has only one observation. CDR3 DNA sequence: TGTGCCAGTCAGATGGACAGGGGGTCTTCAGATACGCAGTATTTT. Residues: CASQMDRGSSDTQYF. The chain couples TRBV19 to TRBJ2-3, with TRBD1 identical over 10 bases. Trimming took 8 bases from V and 4 from J; bases not matched to a gene: 9. The germline CDR1 and CDR2 sequences are LNHDA and SQIVND (reference sequence). The length of the CDR3 is 15 residues.

On this clone itself: The same CDR3 is also encoded by other DNA sequences in this sample. This sequence joins TRBV7-6 and TRBJ2-3; 9 bases map to TRBD1. This CDR3 region has 14 residues. The trim removed 4 bases at V and 3 bases at J, leaving 2 bases unmatched. Germline V CDR1 and CDR2: SGHVS, FNYEAQ. The CDR3 protein is CASSSGQGTDTQYF. The CDR3 region has the DNA TGTGCCAGCAGCTCAGGACAGGGGACAGATACGCAGTATTTT.

The chain combines TRBV5-1 with TRBJ2-3, with 11 nucleotides matching TRBD2. V lost 3 bases to trimming and J lost 8 bases; unmatched junction nucleotides: 14. This CDR3 spans 17 amino acids. Germline V gives CDR1 SGHRS, CDR2 YFSETQ. CDR3 coding DNA: TGCGCCAGCAGCTCCGGATTAGCGGGAGGGGGCCTCTCTACGCAGTATTTT. Its protein is CASSSGLAGGGLSTQYF.

The chain has TRBV5-5 and TRBJ1-2, with 7 bases aligning to TRBD1. V lost 4 bases, J lost 4 bases, and 16 bases stayed unmatched. The CDR3 extends over 17 amino acids. Germline-derived CDR1 and CDR2 are SGHKS and YYEKEE (reference sequence). CDR3 DNA sequence: TGTGCCAGCAGCCGGGAGCCTTTACAGGGGCGGGGCTATGGCTACACCTTC. Protein product: CASSREPLQGRGYGYTF. Drawing the rest from reference TRBV5-5 and TRBJ1-2, the complete variable domain is DAGVTQSPTHLIKTRGQQVTLRCSPISGHKSVSWYQQVLGQGPQFIFQYYEKEERGRGNFPDRFSARQFPNYSSELNVNALLLGDSALYLCASSREPLQGRGYGYTFGSGTRLTVV.

The V and J genes are TRBV2 and TRBJ2-7; D possibly corresponds to TRBD1 (6 bases). Deletions cut 5 bases from V and 3 bases from J, with 11 bases between. This CDR3 contains 13 residues. Germline V CDR1 and CDR2: SNHLY, FYNNEI. CDR3 nucleotides: TGTGCCAGCAGTCAGGGGAACAGCTACGAGCAGTACTTC. Translating gives CASSQGNSYEQYF.

CDR3 region: CSVVVPPSYEQYF. The CDR3 nucleotides are TGCAGCGTTGTCGTCCCTCCCTCCTACGAGCAGTACTTC. This chain links TRBV29-1 with TRBJ2-7; D gene ambiguous. V was clipped by 4 bases and J by 0 bases, with 10 bases between them. The CDR3 has 13 amino acids. Germline lookup yields CDR1 SQVTM and CDR2 ANQGSEA.

The J gene is TRBJ1-5, the V gene TRBV2, with D possibly matching TRBD1 (6 bases). Trimming took off 8 bases at V and 3 bases at J, with 11 bases between the two ends. From germline, CDR1 is SNHLY and CDR2 FYNNEI. This CDR3 is 13 amino acids long. In DNA form, the CDR3 reads TGTGCCAGCCGGACAGCTACCAATCAGCCCCAGCATTTT. Its protein is CASRTATNQPQHF.

The chain employs TRBV5-1 and TRBJ2-7; TRBD1 aligns across 10 bases. After removal of 0 bases from V and 5 bases from J, the junction contained 8 bases not matched to a gene. The CDR3 consists of 16 residues. The germline gives CDR1 SGHRS, CDR2 YFSETQ. CDR3 region: CASSLGGRQGANEQYF. Here the CDR3 DNA reads TGCGCCAGCAGCTTGGGTGGAAGACAGGGGGCTAACGAGCAGTACTTC.

This chain links TRBV28 with TRBJ2-6; 7 nucleotides align to TRBD2. Germline loops: CDR1 MDHEN, CDR2 SYDVKM. This CDR3 comprises 14 residues. The ends lost 2 bases at V and 5 bases at J; junction bases unmatched: 0. The CDR3 protein is CASSLSGRANVLTF. DNA for the CDR3: TGTGCCAGCAGTTTAAGCGGGAGGGCCAACGTCCTGACTTTC.

This chain uses TRBV7-9 with TRBJ2-1; perhaps TRBD2 as D (7 bases). Between the trimmed V and J ends, which lost 3 bases and 4 bases, there was a span of 13 bases. This CDR3 region has 15 residues. CDR1 is SEHNR, CDR2 FQNEAQ, per germline (reference sequence). CDR3 sequence: CASSFGGGGYNEQFF. CDR3 DNA sequence: TGTGCCAGCAGCTTTGGGGGAGGGGGATACAATGAGCAGTTCTTC.